The 22 T cell receptor beta chains presented below share a single source sample, sequenced in a study of blood T cell repertoires in COVID-19. Only in-frame clones appear in the TCRdb table, and some are missing; sequencing was by immunoSEQ multiplex PCR. The sample lists 200,000 to 250,000 clones; 85% to 90% were seen once. The material sequenced was PBMCs or T cells enriched from blood (not recorded which). These receptors came from a woman aged 45 to 65 with acute COVID-19.

The chain combines TRBV11-2 with TRBJ2-5, with a weak D call TRBD2 (5 bases). The CDR3 runs 15 residues. Germline V gives CDR1 SGHAT, CDR2 FQNNGV. The ends were cut back, 3 bases at V and 1 base at J, with 12 bases in the middle. Here the CDR3 reads CASSLSWRVQETQYF. Written as DNA, the CDR3 is TGTGCCAGCAGCTTGTCTTGGCGGGTCCAAGAGACCCAGTACTTC. The whole variable domain, filled in from reference TRBV11-2 and TRBJ2-5, reads EAGVAQSPRYKIIEKRQSVAFWCNPISGHATLYWYQQILGQGPKLLIQFQNNGVVDDSQLPKDRFSAERLKGVDSTLKIQPAKLEDSAVYLCASSLSWRVQETQYFGPGTRLLVL.

This sequence joins TRBV2 and TRBJ1-5, with D unclear. Germline loops: CDR1 SNHLY, CDR2 FYNNEI. V gave up 6 bases and J gave up 0 bases, with 9 bases separating them. The CDR3 length is 14 residues. For the CDR3, the DNA is TGTGCCAGCAGCTACGCACCTAGCAATCAGCCCCAGCATTTT. This encodes CASSYAPSNQPQHF.

The genes are TRBV3-1 (or the pseudogene TRBV3-2) and TRBJ2-7; 10 nucleotides match TRBD1. Germline assignment: CDR1 LGHDT and CDR2 YNNKEL (reference sequence). With 8 bases clipped from V and 2 bases from J, the junction kept 3 bases outside the gene matches. The CDR3 is made up of 13 amino acids. The CDR3 sequence is CASGTGVPYEQYF. CDR3 DNA: TGTGCCAGCGGGACAGGGGTCCCCTACGAGCAGTACTTC.

This chain connects TRBV19 to TRBJ1-4, with 7 bases aligning to TRBD1. J lost 6 bases, V lost 3 bases, and 4 bases had no gene match. This CDR3 has 14 residues. Germline V gives CDR1 LNHDA, CDR2 SQIVND (reference sequence). CDR3 residues: CASSIDRADEKLFF. CDR3 nucleotides: TGTGCCAGTAGTATCGACAGGGCGGATGAAAAACTGTTTTTT.

Regarding this clone: The sample has other DNA sequences that encode this CDR3 too. The chain is built from TRBV12-3 or TRBV12-4 and TRBJ2-1; the D gene is possibly TRBD2 (5 bases). This CDR3 has 12 amino acids. Trimming pared 1 base from V and 7 bases from J, leaving 5 bases between. The DNA of the CDR3 is TGTGCCAGCAGTTTAGGCGGGAATGAGCAGTTCTTC. Its translation: CASSLGGNEQFF.

The chain has TRBV5-5 and TRBJ2-7, with 10 bases fitting TRBD1. CDR3 length: 16 amino acids. Germline trimming cut 3 bases from V and 4 bases from J; bases unmatched to any gene: 10. CDR1 and CDR2 from the germline V gene are SGHKS and YYEKEE (reference sequence). The CDR3 bases are TGTGCCAGCAGCTCGGATAGGACAGGGGGAAGGTACGAGCAGTACTTC. It codes for CASSSDRTGGRYEQYF.

V gene TRBV10-3 combines with J gene TRBJ2-2; perhaps TRBD1 as D (8 bases). Germline V gene data show CDR1 as ENHRY and CDR2 as SYGVKD. Trimming stripped 8 bases from V and 5 bases from J, with 24 bases between. This CDR3 is 17 amino acids long. DNA of the CDR3: TGTGCCATCCGGGCGGAGCAACAGGGGGGGGTAACCGGGGAGCTGTTTTTT. This translates into CAIRAEQQGGVTGELFF.

V is TRBV10-1 and J is TRBJ2-2, with D possibly TRBD2 on 5 matching bases. This CDR3 region has 13 residues. From germline, CDR1 is WNHNN and CDR2 SYGVQD (reference sequence). V was shortened by 3 bases and J by 9 bases, with 11 bases between the two germline ends. The CDR3 DNA follows: TGCGCCAGCAGTGAACTAGACTCGAGGGAGCTGTTTTTT. This codes for CASSELDSRELFF.

V is TRBV28 and J is TRBJ1-5; D is perhaps TRBD1 (5 bases). Between the trimmed V and J ends, which lost 2 bases and 0 bases, there was a span of 11 bases. The CDR3 has 16 amino acids. CDR1 is MDHEN, CDR2 SYDVKM, per germline. The CDR3 nucleotides are TGTGCCAGCAGTTTACCTGACAGATATAGCAATCAGCCCCAGCATTTT. Its protein is CASSLPDRYSNQPQHF.

The chain joins TRBV2 to TRBJ1-2; possibly TRBD1 for D (5 bases). The CDR3 spans 12 residues. From germline, CDR1 is SNHLY and CDR2 FYNNEI. V was clipped by 8 bases and J by 6 bases, with 13 bases between them. As DNA, the CDR3 is TGTGCCAGCTGCCGGGACTGGAATGGCTACACCTTC. The encoded protein is CASCRDWNGYTF.

This clone is a singleton in its sample. The rearrangement joins TRBV6-5 to TRBJ1-4; D unresolved. This CDR3 has 15 residues. Trimming took off 0 bases at V and 8 bases at J, with 13 bases between the two ends. Germline-derived CDR1 and CDR2 are MNHEY and SVGAGI. The CDR3 protein is CASSYSSVSGEKLFF. DNA of the CDR3: TGTGCCAGCAGTTACTCGAGCGTGTCGGGAGAAAAACTGTTTTTT.

This clone was counted a few times. This chain uses TRBV18 with TRBJ2-5, with D tentatively TRBD1 (8 bases). V lost 5 bases and J lost 4, with 17 bases in between. CDR3 length equals 15 residues. In germline, CDR1 is KGHSH, CDR2 LQKENI. CDR3 sequence: CASSSATGGGETQYF. CDR3 sequence (DNA): TGTGCCAGCTCATCGGCAACAGGGGGGGGAGAGACCCAGTACTTC. Complete variable domain (other parts from reference TRBV18 and TRBJ2-5): NAGVMQNPRHLVRRRGQEARLRCSPMKGHSHVYWYRQLPEEGLKFMVYLQKENIIDESGMPKERFSAEFPKEGPSILRIQQVVRGDSAAYFCASSSATGGGETQYFGPGTRLLVL.

This chain joins TRBV6-6 and TRBJ1-1; D may be TRBD1 (5 bases). The germline gives CDR1 MNHNY, CDR2 SVGAGI (reference sequence). The CDR3 totals 13 residues. The germline V and J ends were trimmed by 5 bases and 4 bases, with 11 bases remaining between them. The CDR3: CASSGGVGTEAFF. CDR3 coding DNA: TGTGCCAGCAGTGGAGGGGTGGGCACTGAAGCTTTCTTT.

The chain couples TRBV7-9 to TRBJ2-7, with D possibly TRBD2 on 5 matching bases. Germline V lookup: CDR1 SEHNR, CDR2 FQNEAQ (reference sequence). This CDR3 is built from 14 residues. V lost 3 bases and J 3 bases, leaving 12 bases between the germline ends. The CDR3 protein is CASSFRRNSYEQYF. The CDR3, as DNA: TGTGCCAGCAGCTTTCGGAGGAATAGCTACGAGCAGTACTTC.

The chain uses TRBV15 and TRBJ1-1; D ambiguous. CDR1 is LNHNV and CDR2 is YYDKDF in the germline V gene (reference sequence). This CDR3 has 14 amino acids. V shed 3 bases and J shed 2 bases, with 10 bases lying between them. CDR3 DNA: TGTGCCACCAGCAGGGAGACGGGTAACACTGAAGCTTTCTTT. Protein: CATSRETGNTEAFF.

The table lists this clone with a count of one. CDR3: CASSPLSGRGGDEQYF. The CDR3 nucleotides read TGTGCCAGCAGCCCCCTAAGTGGCAGGGGCGGTGACGAGCAGTACTTC. This chain uses TRBV6-6 with TRBJ2-7, with D possibly TRBD1 on 6 matching bases. The CDR3 extends over 16 amino acids. Germline V CDR1 and CDR2: MNHNY, SVGAGI (reference sequence). V lost 6 bases, J lost 5 bases, and 23 bases lay in between.

The chain carries TRBV24-1 and TRBJ2-3, with D tentatively TRBD2 (6 bases). CDR1 is KGHDR, CDR2 SFDVKD, per germline. V was clipped by 3 bases and J by 2 bases, with 14 bases between them. This CDR3 has 16 amino acids. CDR3 DNA: TGTGCCACCAGTGATGGACCGGGGAGGCACACAGATACGCAGTATTTT. Translating it yields CATSDGPGRHTDTQYF.

The J gene is TRBJ2-7, the V gene TRBV4-1; 11 nucleotides align to TRBD2. Germline CDR1 MGHRA, CDR2 YSYEKL. V dropped 1 base and J dropped 2; count of bases not matched to a gene: 10. The CDR3 has 18 residues. The CDR3 region is CASSQGTSGRGFAYEQYF. CDR3 sequence (DNA): TGCGCCAGCAGCCAAGGTACTAGCGGGAGAGGGTTTGCCTACGAGCAGTACTTC.

This clone has more than one count but fewer than ten. The chain combines TRBV5-1 with TRBJ2-7; D unclear. CDR3 length equals 11 residues. Trimming removed 0 bases at V and 6 bases at J, with 4 bases between. Germline CDR1 reads SGHRS; CDR2 reads YFSETQ. The CDR3 region has the DNA TGCGCCAGCAGCTTGGCCTCCGAGCAGTACTTC. Amino acid sequence: CASSLASEQYF. Looking up the rest from reference TRBV5-1 and TRBJ2-7 gives the full variable domain: KAGVTQTPRYLIKTRGQQVTLSCSPISGHRSVSWYQQTPGQGLQFLFEYFSETQRNKGNFPGRFSGRQFSNSRSEMNVSTLELGDSALYLCASSLASEQYFGPGTRLTVT.

The rearrangement uses TRBV28 and TRBJ2-1; TRBD2 might be the D (6 bases). Germline V gene lookup returns CDR1 MDHEN and CDR2 SYDVKM. This CDR3 spans 13 amino acids. Trimming removed 3 bases from V and 8 bases from J, with 11 bases in between. This CDR3 is CASSFPGLDEQFF. CDR3 nucleotides: TGTGCCAGCAGTTTCCCGGGACTGGATGAGCAGTTCTTC.

The V and J genes are TRBV5-1 and TRBJ1-5, with TRBD1 identical over 11 bases. The V and J ends lost 0 bases and 7 bases, in that order; junction bases with no gene match: 6. CDR1 and CDR2 (germline): SGHRS, YFSETQ. CDR3 size: 16 residues. The CDR3: CASSLDGQGAPQPQHF. The CDR3 nucleotides read TGCGCCAGCAGCTTGGACGGACAGGGGGCGCCGCAGCCCCAGCATTTT.

The V call is TRBV18, the J call TRBJ2-5; perhaps TRBD2 as D (6 bases). Per germline, CDR1 KGHSH and CDR2 LQKENI. This CDR3 comprises 16 residues. Trimming stripped 4 bases from V and 1 base from J, with 16 bases between. As DNA, the CDR3 is TGTGCCAGCTCACGTACTAGCCAAACCCTCCAAGAGACCCAGTACTTC. Encoded protein: CASSRTSQTLQETQYF.